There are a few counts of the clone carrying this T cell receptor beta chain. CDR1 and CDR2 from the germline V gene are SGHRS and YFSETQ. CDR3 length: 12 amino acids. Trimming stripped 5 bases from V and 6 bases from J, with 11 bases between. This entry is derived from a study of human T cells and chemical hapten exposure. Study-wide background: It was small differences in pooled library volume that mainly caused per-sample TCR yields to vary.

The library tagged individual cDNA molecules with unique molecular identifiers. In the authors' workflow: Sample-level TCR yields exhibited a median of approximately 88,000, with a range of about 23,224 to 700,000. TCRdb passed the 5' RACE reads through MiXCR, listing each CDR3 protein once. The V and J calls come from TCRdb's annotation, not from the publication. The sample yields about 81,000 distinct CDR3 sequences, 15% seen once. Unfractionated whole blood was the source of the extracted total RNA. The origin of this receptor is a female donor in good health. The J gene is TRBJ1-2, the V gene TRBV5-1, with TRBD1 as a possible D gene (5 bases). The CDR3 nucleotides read TGCGCCAGCAGAGGGGAGGGTGATGGCTACACCTTC. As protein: CASRGEGDGYTF.